This T cell receptor beta chain was sequenced for a study of shared clonotypes between healthy human individuals. This CDR3 comprises 11 residues. Germline CDR1 and CDR2: SGHAT and FQNNGV. V was pared by 3 bases and J by 3 bases, with 3 bases between. The run depth of the assay was deep. Only in-frame clones appear in the TCRdb table, and some are missing; sequencing was by immunoSEQ multiplex PCR. The sample yields almost 700,000 clones, just over 90% seen once. Study-level findings and limits: Large sequencing depth failed to make sorted-subset sequencing complete, rarefaction showed.

Selected positively for CCR7 and CD45RO-negative, naive CD8 cells excluded terminally differentiated effector memory CD45RA+ cells. Adult donors, all healthy and HIV-negative, had no recent acute infections or vaccinations. As for this clone: Its specificity is unknown. Distinct nucleotide sequences in the sample also encode this CDR3.

The genes are TRBV11-2 and TRBJ2-7; D is unclear. This TCR derives from a man aged 30-40 years in good health. Sequenced material: naive CD8+ T cells sorted from blood. The DNA of the CDR3 is TGTGCCAGCAGCTTGGTCTACGAGCAGTACTTC. Residues: CASSLVYEQYF.